This T cell receptor (beta chain) was identified during a study of OX40 agonist ivuxolimab in advanced cancers. Looking at the study overall: Ivuxolimab was an agonistic, fully human IgG2 monoclonal antibody directed against OX40 (CD134), a costimulatory receptor. The paper reports the monotherapy dose-escalation portion (N = 52 patients) of the phase I ivuxolimab trial. A male proportion of 82.7% and a mean age of approximately 55 years, ranging from 23 to 79, were recorded for the dose-escalation cohort. Among the 52 dose-escalation patients, around 20 had hepatocellular carcinoma, approximately 15 melanoma, 9 renal cell carcinoma and 9 head and neck cancer. The purpose of peripheral TCRbeta sequencing was to test whether ivuxolimab changed TCR sequence diversity and led to clonal T-cell expansion. Partial responses occurred in three dose-escalation patients, of whom one had hepatocellular carcinoma and two had cutaneous melanoma. Intravenous ivuxolimab was administered to patients every 2 weeks at six dose levels: 0.01, 0.1, 0.3, 1.5, 3 and 10 mg/kg. Prior anti-PD-1, anti-PD-L1 or anti-CTLA-4 therapy was permitted, and roughly two fifths of dose-escalation patients had received checkpoint inhibitors.

The trial excluded patients who had a history of autoimmune disease or were on systemic immunosuppression. Peripheral blood for TCR sequencing was collected from all dose cohorts at baseline, on cycle 4 day 1, and on cycle 7 day 1. The samples were taken from a phase I, first-in-human, multicenter, open-label dose-escalation trial of ivuxolimab. The trial enrolled adults with locally advanced or metastatic head and neck squamous cell, hepatocellular, melanoma or renal cell carcinoma. CD4+ and CD8+ T cells were sorted separately from peripheral blood before TCR sequencing. With respect to this clone: Its recognized antigen is unknown. One base away there is no much larger clone; base qualities are not given.

Clipping removes 4 bases from V and 1 base from J, with 3 as the unmatched junction base count. The germline V gene encodes CDR1 MRHNA and CDR2 SNTAGT. From the cysteine through the phenylalanine, the CDR3 covers 14 amino acids. The DNA shown is the 42-base CDR3, in frame from base 1. To sequence the TCRbeta CDR3 region, genomic DNA was isolated from the sorted cells. The immunoSEQ Assay was used for sequencing of TCRbeta CDR3 regions. TCRdb re-hosts the immuneACCESS table, in-frame sequences only. Its copies lack some clones; in the studies checked, an unresolved V gene accounts for under half of them, and the cause for the rest is not known. This sample lists about 49,000 clones; around 84% were detected once. The top ten constitute over 20% of the sample. Paper-wide results and their limitations: At doses of 0.1 to 3.0 mg/kg, clonal expansion of both CD4+ and CD8+ T cells in blood was seen between baseline and week 6. In the 0.1-3.0 mg/kg groups, partial responders were among the patients with the lowest normalized peripheral clonal expansion, particularly in CD8+ T cells. The antigen specificity of the peripheral T cells that underwent clonal expansion was not determined. After ivuxolimab, more expanded clones were found on average in CD8+ T cells than in CD4+ T cells. Low levels of normalized T-cell clonal expansion were also shown by some nonresponding patients.

This receptor was obtained from an adult with an advanced solid tumor such as melanoma, head and neck, liver or kidney cancer. The chain joins TRBV6-4 to TRBJ1-1; TRBD1 lines up with 7 middle nucleotides. The source material was CD4+ or CD8+ T cells sorted from blood, sampled in a trial of the OX40 agonist ivuxolimab. The DNA sequence is TGTGCCAGCAGTGCGGGGACAGAGAACACTGAAGCTTTCTTT. It translates as CASSAGTENTEAFF.